These 24 T cell receptor beta chains share one sample of origin, sequenced in a study of blood T cell repertoires in COVID-19. Repertoires were generated with immunoSEQ multiplex PCR, while TCRdb's copy carries only in-frame clones and drops some. The sample has around 360,000 clones, around 87% seen once. Material for sequencing was PBMCs or T cells enriched from blood (not recorded which). The receptors derive from a middle-aged man in a cohort exposed to, infected with or recovered from COVID-19 (not recorded which).

This chain joins TRBV5-6 and TRBJ1-6, with 10 bases aligning to TRBD1. J gave up 9 bases and V 4 bases, and 4 bases lay outside the gene matches. The CDR3 runs to 14 residues. Germline V gene sequence: CDR1 SGHDT, CDR2 YYEEEE. The CDR3 sequence: CASSRDRGGSPLHF. The DNA of the CDR3 is TGTGCCAGCAGCCGGGACAGGGGCGGTTCACCCCTCCACTTT.

This clone was counted a few times. This chain connects TRBV5-1 to TRBJ1-4; D call uncertain. Trimming took 0 bases from V and 0 from J, leaving 9 bases between them. The CDR3 totals 16 residues. Germline V CDR1 and CDR2: SGHRS, YFSETQ. CDR3 DNA sequence: TGCGCCAGCAGCTTGGGAGGGATCGCAACTAATGAAAAACTGTTTTTT. It is translated as CASSLGGIATNEKLFF.

V and J are TRBV29-1 and TRBJ2-7; D not certain. V lost 1 base and J 6 bases, leaving 10 bases between the germline ends. Germline V gene data show CDR1 as SQVTM and CDR2 as ANQGSEA. The CDR3 has 12 amino acids. CDR3 protein: CSVEVPGSEQYF. The CDR3, as DNA: TGCAGCGTTGAAGTCCCAGGCTCCGAGCAGTACTTC.

The V gene is TRBV7-2, the J gene TRBJ1-1; a possible D gene is TRBD1 (6 bases). CDR3 length: 16 amino acids. Trimming stripped 2 bases from V and 6 bases from J, with 19 bases between. The germline gives CDR1 SGHTA, CDR2 FQGNSA. CDR3 nucleotides: TGTGCCAGCAGCTTATTGGTCGGACAGCTTGGGCCTGAAGCTTTCTTT. As protein: CASSLLVGQLGPEAFF.

The chain employs TRBV29-1 and TRBJ2-7; 11 bases match TRBD2. Germline CDR1 is SQVTM and CDR2 is ANQGSEA. CDR3 length: 14 amino acids. V gave up 6 bases and J gave up 5 bases; unmatched junction bases: 9. The CDR3 sequence is CSVGNSGRADEQYF. CDR3 DNA: TGCAGCGTCGGTAATAGCGGGAGGGCAGACGAGCAGTACTTC.

The rearrangement links TRBV6-1 to TRBJ2-7; 8 nucleotides line up with TRBD1. The CDR3 runs 15 residues. V gave up 3 bases and J gave up 4 bases; unmatched junction bases: 8. Germline lookup yields CDR1 MNHNS and CDR2 SASEGT. The chain's CDR3 is CASSDPGGLSYEQYF. CDR3 bases: TGTGCCAGCAGTGACCCAGGGGGCCTGAGTTACGAGCAGTACTTC.

The chain is built from TRBV6-5 and TRBJ2-5, with 7 bases identical to TRBD1. Germline V CDR1 and CDR2: MNHEY, SVGAGI. The ends lost 7 bases at V and 2 bases at J; junction bases unmatched: 4. The CDR3 is 13 amino acids. DNA for the CDR3: TGTGCCAGCACCGGGACAGCTCAAGAGACCCAGTACTTC. Protein product: CASTGTAQETQYF.

The chain recombines TRBV14 with TRBJ1-2; D not certain. There are 14 residues in the CDR3. Trimming took off 0 bases at V and 4 bases at J, with 9 bases between the two ends. Germline V lookup: CDR1 SGHDN, CDR2 FVKESK. The CDR3, as DNA: TGTGCCAGCAGCCAAGATTTACGGAGCTATGGCTACACCTTC. Its translation is CASSQDLRSYGYTF.

This clone has a handful of counts. Other DNA sequences in this sample translate to the same CDR3. The chain couples TRBV7-3 to TRBJ2-1; 11 positions agree with TRBD2. CDR1 SGHTA and CDR2 FQGTGA come from the germline V gene. This CDR3 is 14 amino acids long. The V segment lost 8 bases and the J segment 7 bases; nucleotides outside the gene matches: 7. CDR3 bases: TGTGCCAGCTCTAGGGGGACTAGCGGTAATGAGCAGTTCTTC. Translation: CASSRGTSGNEQFF.

The CDR3: CAISEYGGNTEAFF. In DNA form, the CDR3 reads TGTGCCATCAGTGAGTATGGCGGAAACACTGAAGCTTTCTTT. The V call is TRBV10-3, the J call TRBJ1-1; no clear D gene. CDR1 is ENHRY and CDR2 is SYGVKD in the germline V gene. The CDR3 covers 14 residues. The germline V and J ends were trimmed by 1 base and 2 bases, with 8 bases remaining between them.

The gene calls are TRBV15 and TRBJ1-3; D might be TRBD1 (5 bases). Trimming shortened V by 0 bases and J by 4 bases, and 13 bases separated the two germline ends. The germline CDR1 and CDR2 sequences are LNHNV and YYDKDF (reference sequence). The length of the CDR3 is 16 residues. Here the CDR3 reads CATSRERDSVGNTIYF. The CDR3 bases are TGTGCCACCAGCAGAGAGCGAGACAGTGTCGGAAACACCATATATTTT.

This clone was picked up a small number of times. The chain employs TRBV27 and TRBJ1-1, with 11 nucleotides matching TRBD1. CDR3 length equals 14 residues. The junction had 4 bases not matched to a gene; V was cut back by 6 bases and J by 4 bases. The germline CDR1 and CDR2 sequences are MNHEY and SMNVEV (reference sequence). The CDR3 spells CASSPGTGGTEAFF. The CDR3 nucleotides read TGTGCCAGCAGCCCCGGGACAGGGGGCACTGAAGCTTTCTTT.

This clone was recorded a few times. Written as DNA, the CDR3 is TGTGCCAGCAGCGTAGACCCGGGCACTGAAGCTTTCTTT. Its translation is CASSVDPGTEAFF. V gene TRBV9 combines with J gene TRBJ1-1; D remains unclear. The CDR3 has 13 amino acids. Trimming stripped 0 bases from V and 4 bases from J, with 7 bases between. Per the germline V gene, CDR1 is SGDLS and CDR2 is YYNGEE.

V is TRBV5-5 and J is TRBJ1-2; 7 positions match TRBD1. The V gene's germline CDR1 is SGHKS and CDR2 YYEKEE (reference sequence). The ends lost 0 bases at V and 0 bases at J; junction bases unmatched: 2. This CDR3 region has 15 residues. The CDR3 region has the DNA TGTGCCAGCAGCTTGGAAGGGACAGCTAACTATGGCTACACCTTC. Translating it yields CASSLEGTANYGYTF.

CDR3 loop: CASSPPVAGGYGYTF. The CDR3 DNA reads TGTGCCAGCTCACCACCGGTGGCAGGGGGCTATGGCTACACCTTC. The chain employs TRBV18 and TRBJ1-2; the match to TRBD1 covers 7 bases. The CDR3 has 15 amino acids. Germline V lookup: CDR1 KGHSH, CDR2 LQKENI. J lost 4 bases, V lost 0 bases, and 5 bases had no gene match.

This clone was counted once. As DNA, the CDR3 is TGCGCCAGCAGCCTTGAGGGGGCGAACACCGGGGAGCTGTTTTTT. It translates to CASSLEGANTGELFF. The gene calls are TRBV4-1 and TRBJ2-2, with D perhaps TRBD1 (6 bases). V lost 4 bases and J lost 0, with 9 bases in between. CDR3 length: 15 residues. Germline CDR1 and CDR2: MGHRA and YSYEKL.

The chain links TRBV19 to TRBJ1-5; TRBD1 aligns across 10 bases. The CDR3 runs to 14 residues. The germline gives CDR1 LNHDA, CDR2 SQIVND (reference sequence). J was trimmed by 4 bases and V by 3 bases; bases with no gene match: 0. Here the CDR3 DNA reads TGTGCCAGTAGTATGGACAGGGGGAATCAGCCCCAGCATTTT. It codes for CASSMDRGNQPQHF.

This chain joins TRBV3-1 (or the pseudogene TRBV3-2) and TRBJ2-7, with TRBD2 matching over 8 bases. Unmatched junction bases numbered 15, after V lost 7 bases and J lost 1 base. Germline values: CDR1 LGHDT, CDR2 YNNKEL (reference sequence). This CDR3 is 17 amino acids long. The CDR3 is CASMGFRSGSLSYEQYF. CDR3 bases: TGTGCCAGCATGGGATTTCGGAGCGGGAGCCTGTCCTACGAGCAGTACTTC.

J is TRBJ2-3 and V is TRBV19; 13 bases match TRBD2. Germline loops: CDR1 LNHDA, CDR2 SQIVND (reference sequence). The J segment lost 3 bases and the V segment lost 4 bases, leaving 7 bases of the junction unmatched. The CDR3 has 17 amino acids. CDR3 coding DNA: TGTGCCAGTAGTACCAGAGGGACTAGCGGGAATACAGATACGCAGTATTTT. Translated: CASSTRGTSGNTDTQYF.

The gene calls are TRBV9 and TRBJ2-1, with 7 bases fitting TRBD2. V dropped 0 bases and J dropped 2; count of bases not matched to a gene: 5. From germline, CDR1 is SGDLS and CDR2 YYNGEE. The CDR3 spans 16 residues. The CDR3 sequence is CASSVEAGVPYNEQFF. DNA for the CDR3: TGTGCCAGCAGCGTAGAGGCGGGAGTTCCCTACAATGAGCAGTTCTTC.

This clone was recorded a few times. This chain uses TRBV20-1 with TRBJ1-1; D gene ambiguous. CDR3 length: 11 residues. Trimming cost V 4 bases and J 3 bases, with 6 bases left between them. In germline, CDR1 is DFQATT, CDR2 SNEGSKA (reference sequence). In DNA, the CDR3 is TGCAGTGCTAACGGGGACACTGAAGCTTTCTTT. Translated: CSANGDTEAFF.

This clone ranks as medium-sized. The V and J genes are TRBV15 and TRBJ2-7; weak D call: TRBD2 (5 bases). The CDR3 consists of 14 residues. CDR1 LNHNV and CDR2 YYDKDF come from the germline V gene (reference sequence). Trimming pared 3 bases from V and 7 bases from J, leaving 16 bases between. CDR3 amino acids: CATSSGIGGFEQYF. CDR3 DNA sequence: TGTGCCACCAGCAGCGGTATAGGCGGGTTTGAGCAGTACTTC.

The chain links TRBV7-7 to TRBJ2-5; 10 nucleotides line up with TRBD2. V lost 5 bases to trimming and J lost 0 bases; unmatched junction nucleotides: 3. The CDR3 contains 15 residues. The germline V gene has CDR1 SSHAT and CDR2 FNYEAQ (reference sequence). CDR3 bases: TGTGCCAGCAGCATGACTAGCGGGCACCAAGAGACCCAGTACTTC. It codes for CASSMTSGHQETQYF.

The chain uses TRBV7-9 and TRBJ2-3, with 10 bases fitting TRBD2. Germline CDR1 and CDR2: SEHNR and FQNEAQ (reference sequence). Trimming at V came to 5 bases and at J to 0 bases, leaving 5 bases not matched to a gene. The CDR3 has 16 residues. This chain's CDR3 is CASSPSGSASTDTQYF. The CDR3 DNA is TGTGCCAGCAGCCCTAGCGGGAGCGCCAGCACAGATACGCAGTATTTT.